Shown below are 30 T cell receptor beta chains from a single sample sequenced in a study of T-cell reconstitution after alpha-beta-depleted transplantation in children (TCRdb year 2016). The protocol used for the library was PCR. The sequencer was an Illumina HiSeq 2500. To normalize quantification of the TCRbeta repertoire, the TCR libraries were built with molecular barcoding that relied on unique molecular identifiers. TCRdb reprocessed the public reads (quality trimming at Q25 with fastp, clone calling with MiXCR) and kept in-frame beta chains. When rows share a CDR3 protein, they turn into one entry using the most common DNA and genes. This sample lists roughly 180,000 distinct CDR3 sequences; roughly 11% were detected once. The ten largest clonotypes hold roughly an eighth of the sample. The intended sense of this specimen's treatment or condition label: allogeneic hematopoietic cell transplantation with graft depleted of TCRalphabeta T cells and CD19 B cells.

The sample consisted of PBMCs, taken before TCRalphabeta/CD19-depleted stem cell transplant. All receptors come from a boy aged 2-15 years with acute myeloid leukemia, due to receive a stem cell transplant.

At least ten counts were recorded for this clonotype. The V and J genes are TRBV20-1 and TRBJ2-5; D may be TRBD1 (5 bases). The V end was cut by 4 bases, the J end by 5 bases, with 11 bases between. There are 12 residues in the CDR3. Germline CDR1 is DFQATT and CDR2 is SNEGSKA (reference sequence). The CDR3 DNA is TGCAGTGCTATCAGGGAAGGTGAGACCCAGTACTTC. Translation: CSAIREGETQYF.

A remark on this clonotype: A read error is possible here, since a much larger clone lies one base away. The chain is built from TRBV20-1 and TRBJ1-1, with TRBD1 as a possible D gene (6 bases). CDR1 and CDR2 from the germline V gene are DFQATT and SNEGSKA (reference sequence). The CDR3 is made up of 17 amino acids. The V end was cut by 0 bases, the J end by 4 bases, with 21 bases between. For the CDR3, the DNA is TGCAGTGCTAGAGATCGCGGCAGGGGAGAGGTGAGCACTGAAGCTTTCTTT. This sequence encodes CSARDRGRGEVSTEAFF.

This clonotype was counted ten times or more. The gene calls are TRBV10-2 and TRBJ1-2; D call uncertain. Trimming removed 0 bases at V and 5 bases at J, with 13 bases between. The CDR3 is made up of 15 amino acids. Germline V lookup: CDR1 WSHSY, CDR2 SAAADI. CDR3 region: CASSESSMVEYGYTF. CDR3 sequence (DNA): TGCGCCAGCAGTGAGTCAAGCATGGTTGAGTATGGCTACACCTTC.

This clonotype was detected ten times or more. The rearrangement links TRBV7-3 to TRBJ1-6; 7 bases agree with TRBD1. The germline gives CDR1 SGHTA, CDR2 FQGTGA. With V trimmed by 1 base and J by 8 bases, 5 bases remained unmatched. The CDR3 runs 15 residues. The CDR3 reads CASSLMGRGDSPLHF. DNA for the CDR3: TGTGCCAGCAGCTTAATGGGCAGGGGGGATTCACCCCTCCACTTT.

The chain combines TRBV24-1 with TRBJ2-1, with D unresolved. Germline V lookup: CDR1 KGHDR, CDR2 SFDVKD. This CDR3 region has 11 residues. CDR3 region: CGASDQYEQFF. The DNA of the CDR3 is TGTGGGGCCAGTGATCAATATGAGCAGTTCTTC.

In this sample, this clonotype turned up many times. This sequence joins TRBV12-3 or TRBV12-4 and TRBJ1-2; 7 bases are shared with TRBD1. The CDR3 runs to 14 residues. Unmatched junction bases numbered 2, after V lost 1 base and J lost 3 bases. The CDR3 nucleotides read TGTGCCAGCAGTTTAGGCACAGGGGACTATGGCTACACCTTC. It specifies CASSLGTGDYGYTF.

This clonotype was observed at least ten times. The rearrangement uses TRBV7-3 and TRBJ1-1; 7 positions match TRBD1. The CDR3 sequence is 13 residues long. The germline V gene encodes CDR1 SGHTA and CDR2 FQGTGA. J lost 6 bases, V lost 2 bases, and 3 bases had no gene match. The CDR3 spells CASSLGTDAEAFF. The CDR3, as DNA: TGTGCCAGCAGCTTAGGGACAGACGCTGAAGCTTTCTTT.

At least ten counts were recorded for this clonotype. The V call is TRBV7-9, the J call TRBJ2-5; D call uncertain. The V gene's germline CDR1 is SEHNR and CDR2 FQNEAQ (reference sequence). This CDR3 has 12 amino acids. V was trimmed by 2 bases and J by 1 base, leaving 2 bases between them. The CDR3 protein is CASSLIQETQYF. CDR3 nucleotides: TGTGCCAGCAGCTTAATCCAAGAGACCCAGTACTTC.

This clonotype was seen repeatedly, ten times or more. The rearrangement uses TRBV7-8 and TRBJ1-5, with D hard to call. V shed 4 bases and J shed 3 bases, with 10 bases lying between them. Germline V gene data show CDR1 as SGHVS and CDR2 as FQNEAQ. The CDR3 extends over 14 amino acids. The chain's CDR3 is CASSSTDSNQPQHF. Written as DNA, the CDR3 is TGTGCCAGCAGCTCTACAGATTCCAATCAGCCCCAGCATTTT.

In this sample, this clonotype turned up many times. The chain couples TRBV5-1 to TRBJ2-1; D gene unclear. CDR1 SGHRS and CDR2 YFSETQ come from the germline V gene. The V end was cut by 1 base, the J end by 8 bases, with 10 bases between. CDR3 length: 13 residues. This chain's CDR3 is CASSLSPTDEQFF. CDR3 DNA sequence: TGCGCCAGCAGCTTGTCGCCTACCGATGAGCAGTTCTTC.

There are many counts of this clonotype. CDR3 bases: TGTGCCAGCAGCTTAGATGGGGGGACCTACAATGAGCAGTTCTTC. Its translation: CASSLDGGTYNEQFF. This chain links TRBV11-2 with TRBJ2-1, with a possible D match to TRBD2 (6 bases). Germline V gene sequence: CDR1 SGHAT, CDR2 FQNNGV. Trimming shortened V by 0 bases and J by 2 bases, and 8 bases separated the two germline ends. This CDR3 has 15 residues. Full variable domain (missing parts from reference TRBV11-2 and TRBJ2-1): EAGVAQSPRYKIIEKRQSVAFWCNPISGHATLYWYQQILGQGPKLLIQFQNNGVVDDSQLPKDRFSAERLKGVDSTLKIQPAKLEDSAVYLCASSLDGGTYNEQFFGPGTRLTVL.

This clonotype was counted at least ten times. The CDR3 protein is CASRFEVKSSYNSPLHF. The CDR3, as DNA: TGCGCCAGCAGATTTGAGGTCAAGAGCTCCTATAATTCACCCCTCCACTTT. The chain couples TRBV4-1 to TRBJ1-6; D gene uncertain. V shed 6 bases and J shed 0 bases, with 15 bases lying between them. CDR1 MGHRA and CDR2 YSYEKL come from the germline V gene. There are 17 residues in the CDR3.

This clonotype was counted many times. V is TRBV10-2 and J is TRBJ1-4, with 9 bases identical to TRBD1. Germline-derived CDR1 and CDR2 are WSHSY and SAAADI. V lost 5 bases and J lost 6; bases outside the gene matches: 7. The CDR3 has 15 residues. The CDR3 here is CASSLQTGGYEKLFF. The CDR3 DNA reads as TGCGCCAGCAGTCTGCAGACAGGGGGGTATGAAAAACTGTTTTTT.

This clonotype was counted ten times or more. The gene calls are TRBV4-1 and TRBJ2-1; no clear D. CDR1 and CDR2 from the germline V gene are MGHRA and YSYEKL. The germline V and J ends were trimmed by 4 bases and 7 bases, with 17 bases remaining between them. The CDR3 is 15 amino acids. This CDR3 is CASSPKAGVRNEQFF. As DNA, the CDR3 is TGCGCCAGCAGCCCCAAGGCTGGAGTACGGAATGAGCAGTTCTTC.

This clonotype was recorded at least ten times. The rearrangement uses TRBV10-3 and TRBJ2-5, with TRBD1 identical over 7 bases. Germline V gives CDR1 ENHRY, CDR2 SYGVKD. The CDR3 sequence is 12 residues long. V dropped 7 bases and J dropped 3; count of bases not matched to a gene: 2. The DNA for the CDR3 is TGTGCCATCAAGGGGACAGAAGAGACCCAGTACTTC. Translation gives CAIKGTEETQYF.

This clonotype was detected many times. The chain combines TRBV5-1 with TRBJ1-2; 12 bases agree with TRBD1. Per the germline V gene, CDR1 is SGHRS and CDR2 is YFSETQ. The CDR3 sequence is 15 residues long. V was pared by 4 bases and J by 6 bases, with 7 bases of the junction left unmatched. The CDR3 DNA reads TGCGCCAGCAGCCGAGGGACAGGGGGCATCGATGGCTACACCTTC. It is translated as CASSRGTGGIDGYTF.

The chain recombines TRBV3-1 with TRBJ2-1; TRBD2 might be the D (5 bases). Trimming removed 4 bases from V and 10 bases from J, with 20 bases in between. CDR3 length: 15 residues. Looked up from germline, CDR1 is LGHDT and CDR2 is YNNKEL (reference sequence). CDR3 bases: TGTGCCAGCAGCCCACCAGAGGGTGGCTATGGGGAGCAGTTCTTC. Translation: CASSPPEGGYGEQFF.

The chain uses TRBV2 and TRBJ2-7; D gene uncertain. This CDR3 comprises 14 residues. Trimming pared 6 bases from V and 0 bases from J, leaving 12 bases between. The germline V gene encodes CDR1 SNHLY and CDR2 FYNNEI. The chain's CDR3 is CASRWSPSSYEQYF. CDR3 nucleotide sequence: TGTGCCAGCAGGTGGTCCCCTAGCTCCTACGAGCAGTACTTC.

There are many counts of this clonotype. This rearrangement joins TRBV27 to TRBJ2-5, with 10 bases fitting TRBD1. Germline V gene data show CDR1 as MNHEY and CDR2 as SMNVEV (reference sequence). The CDR3 covers 16 residues. The trim removed 2 bases at V and 2 bases at J, leaving 5 bases unmatched. The CDR3 bases are TGTGCCAGCAGTTTAGTCTGGGACAGGGGACAAGAGACCCAGTACTTC. It yields the protein CASSLVWDRGQETQYF.

This clonotype was observed at least ten times. The chain recombines TRBV5-1 with TRBJ2-1; 10 bases are shared with TRBD1. This CDR3 comprises 15 residues. V lost 2 bases and J lost 8; bases outside the gene matches: 7. Germline V gene sequence: CDR1 SGHRS, CDR2 YFSETQ. The CDR3, as DNA: TGCGCCAGCAGCTTAACCGGGACAGGGGACGATGAGCAGTTCTTC. Translation: CASSLTGTGDDEQFF. Looking up the rest from reference TRBV5-1 and TRBJ2-1 gives the full variable domain: KAGVTQTPRYLIKTRGQQVTLSCSPISGHRSVSWYQQTPGQGLQFLFEYFSETQRNKGNFPGRFSGRQFSNSRSEMNVSTLELGDSALYLCASSLTGTGDDEQFFGPGTRLTVL.

Ten or more counts support this clonotype. The chain has TRBV5-1 and TRBJ2-3; 10 nucleotides match TRBD2. The CDR3 consists of 14 residues. CDR1 and CDR2 (germline): SGHRS, YFSETQ. The junction had 3 bases not matched to a gene; V was cut back by 4 bases and J by 4 bases. For the CDR3, the DNA is TGCGCCAGCAGCCAGCTAGCGGGGGCAGATACGCAGTATTTT. Protein: CASSQLAGADTQYF. Variable domain in full (rest from reference TRBV5-1 and TRBJ2-3): KAGVTQTPRYLIKTRGQQVTLSCSPISGHRSVSWYQQTPGQGLQFLFEYFSETQRNKGNFPGRFSGRQFSNSRSEMNVSTLELGDSALYLCASSQLAGADTQYFGPGTRLTVL.

This clonotype was observed at least ten times. The chain uses TRBV6-6 and TRBJ2-1; TRBD1 matches 7 bases. This CDR3 has 13 residues. Germline CDR1 reads MNHNY; CDR2 reads SVGAGI (reference sequence). V dropped 6 bases and J dropped 8; count of bases not matched to a gene: 7. In nucleotides, the CDR3 is TGTGCCAGCAGAGGGACAGAAATCGATGAGCAGTTCTTC. The encoded protein is CASRGTEIDEQFF.

In its sample, this clonotype was seen many times. The rearrangement uses TRBV11-2 and TRBJ2-7; unclear D gene. Between the trimmed V and J ends, which lost 0 bases and 2 bases, there was a span of 5 bases. CDR1 and CDR2 from the germline V gene are SGHAT and FQNNGV. The CDR3 length is 13 residues. For the CDR3, the DNA is TGTGCCAGCAGCTTAGACAGGACCTACGAGCAGTACTTC. This sequence encodes CASSLDRTYEQYF.

There are many counts of this clonotype. V gene TRBV5-5 combines with J gene TRBJ2-6; D gene unclear. This CDR3 has 15 amino acids. Per germline, CDR1 SGHKS and CDR2 YYEKEE (reference sequence). The V gene lost 0 bases and the J gene lost 2 bases, with 6 bases spanning the gap. CDR3 region: CASSLGFAGANVLTF. The CDR3 coding sequence is TGTGCCAGCAGCTTGGGGTTCGCTGGGGCCAACGTCCTGACTTTC. The full variable domain, its missing parts supplied by reference TRBV5-5 and TRBJ2-6, is DAGVTQSPTHLIKTRGQQVTLRCSPISGHKSVSWYQQVLGQGPQFIFQYYEKEERGRGNFPDRFSARQFPNYSSELNVNALLLGDSALYLCASSLGFAGANVLTFGAGSRLTVL.

This clonotype was counted many times. The chain combines TRBV5-1 with TRBJ1-1; 10 bases map to TRBD1. From germline, CDR1 is SGHRS and CDR2 YFSETQ. The CDR3 is 17 amino acids. The J segment lost 5 bases and the V segment lost 0 bases, leaving 10 bases of the junction unmatched. The CDR3 loop reads CASSLGASWTGGTEAFF. CDR3 bases: TGCGCCAGCAGCTTGGGCGCCTCATGGACAGGGGGGACTGAAGCTTTCTTT.

To note about this clonotype: A much larger clone differs by one base, so this may be a read error. The final CDR3 position lacks the conserved phenylalanine or tryptophan, pointing to a likely read error. The chain couples TRBV28 to TRBJ2-1; no reliable D call. This CDR3 contains 15 residues. CDR1 and CDR2 from the germline V gene are MDHEN and SYDVKM. With 5 bases removed from V and 4 bases from J, the gap between germline ends came to 15 bases. The CDR3 DNA sequence: TGTGCCAGCAGTCCTCGGTTACGATCTTACAATGAGCAGTTCTCC. Translated, it gives CASSPRLRSYNEQFS.

This clonotype was detected many times. J is TRBJ2-3 and V is TRBV6-5; the match to TRBD2 covers 9 bases. The J segment lost 7 bases and the V segment lost 0 bases, leaving 8 bases of the junction unmatched. The CDR3 has 16 residues. Germline CDR1 reads MNHEY; CDR2 reads SVGAGI. The CDR3 DNA is TGTGCCAGCAGTTACTCGGGATTAGCGGGAGTTAATACGCAGTATTTT. Amino acids: CASSYSGLAGVNTQYF.

This clonotype has ten or more counts. The V gene is TRBV15, the J gene TRBJ2-2; weak D call: TRBD1 (5 bases). V dropped 0 bases and J dropped 6 bases, with 11 bases sitting between them. Germline CDR1 reads LNHNV; CDR2 reads YYDKDF (reference sequence). The CDR3 totals 15 residues. In DNA form, the CDR3 reads TGTGCCACCAGCAGAGATAAAGGGGCGGCCGGGGAGCTGTTTTTT. It specifies CATSRDKGAAGELFF. The full variable domain, completed using reference TRBV15 and TRBJ2-2, is DAMVIQNPRYQVTQFGKPVTLSCSQTLNHNVMYWYQQKSSQAPKLLFHYYDKDFNNEADTPDNFQSRRPNTSFCFLDIRSPGLGDTAMYLCATSRDKGAAGELFFGEGSRLTVL.

This clonotype was seen many times. CDR3 sequence: CASSLATSSSYNEQFF. CDR3 sequence (DNA): TGTGCCAGCAGCTTAGCCACCTCGAGCTCCTACAATGAGCAGTTCTTC. This chain joins TRBV7-9 and TRBJ2-1; the D is unclear. The CDR3 contains 16 residues. V was clipped by 0 bases and J by 0 bases, with 9 bases between them. Germline CDR1 is SEHNR and CDR2 is FQNEAQ (reference sequence).

This clonotype has at least ten counts. The chain combines TRBV20-1 with TRBJ1-4, with D uncertain. In germline, CDR1 is DFQATT, CDR2 SNEGSKA (reference sequence). The germline V and J ends were trimmed by 3 bases and 8 bases, with 7 bases remaining between them. The CDR3 length is 11 residues. The CDR3: CSARLEEKLFF. The CDR3 bases are TGCAGTGCTAGGTTAGAAGAAAAACTGTTTTTT.